The rows below give T cell receptor beta chains drawn from one sample of a study of T cells in localized non-small cell lung cancer. Clones were read by immunoSEQ multiplex PCR, and TCRdb kept only the in-frame ones, dropping some. In the table there are some 25,000 clones, 88% of which are singletons. The sequencing used PBMCs, collected before any cancer treatment. Receptor source: a man aged 40 to 75 with stage II lung adenocarcinoma. CDR3s include the opening cysteine and the closing phenylalanine or tryptophan. The D gene is left open where the match is weak. Rows give clone size only sometimes, using once, few, many, or a class for an expanded clone.

cdr3_aa,cdr3_nt,d_call,clone_size,v_call,j_call
CASMLTGSSYEQYF,TGTGCCAGCATGCTCACGGGGAGCTCCTACGAGCAGTACTTC,.,.,TRBV2,TRBJ2-7
CASSPGTGYNEQFF,TGTGCCAGCAGCCCCGGGACAGGGTACAATGAGCAGTTCTTC,TRBD1,.,TRBV5-4,TRBJ2-1
CASTQGAGEQYF,TGTGCCAGCACCCAGGGGGCCGGCGAGCAGTACTTC,TRBD1,.,TRBV6-1,TRBJ2-7
CASSLAPWRGAHTQYF,TGTGCCAGCAGCTTAGCTCCATGGCGGGGGGCGCATACGCAGTATTTT,TRBD2,.,TRBV7-2,TRBJ2-3
CASSTGPNQPQHF,TGTGCCAGTAGTACAGGCCCCAATCAGCCCCAGCATTTT,.,.,TRBV19,TRBJ1-5
CASSSPQESSGNTIYF,TGTGCCAGCAGTAGCCCGCAGGAGAGCTCTGGAAACACCATATATTTT,.,.,TRBV28,TRBJ1-3
CASSMLAYNEQFF,TGTGCCAGTAGTATGCTAGCGTACAATGAGCAGTTCTTC,.,.,TRBV19,TRBJ2-1
CSAPGGYTF,TGCAGTGCCCCAGGTGGCTACACCTTC,.,.,TRBV20-1,TRBJ1-2
CASSSKQGQGYTF,TGTGCCAGCAGCTCCAAACAGGGGCAGGGCTACACCTTC,TRBD1,.,TRBV7-2,TRBJ1-2
CASSSGGGLGNTIYF,TGTGCCAGCAGCTCCGGAGGGGGCCTCGGAAACACCATATATTTT,TRBD1,.,TRBV9,TRBJ1-3
CATSRGLAGGLMDTGELFF,TGTGCCACCAGCAGAGGACTAGCGGGAGGTTTAATGGACACCGGGGAGCTGTTTTTT,TRBD2,.,TRBV15,TRBJ2-2
CASSTDGLAGKETQYF,TGTGCCAGCAGCACTGACGGACTAGCGGGGAAAGAGACCCAGTACTTC,TRBD2,.,TRBV28,TRBJ2-5
CASGPTGFRTEAFF,TGTGCTAGTGGTCCTACAGGGTTTAGGACTGAAGCTTTCTTT,.,once,TRBV12-5,TRBJ1-1
CAWTPIGTSNQPQHF,TGTGCCTGGACCCCGATCGGGACAAGCAATCAGCCCCAGCATTTT,.,.,TRBV30,TRBJ1-5
CASTEGPRSSYNSPLHF,TGTGCCAGCACCGAAGGGCCCCGTAGCTCCTATAATTCACCCCTCCACTTT,.,few,TRBV7-2,TRBJ1-6
CASSLGRDGETQYF,TGTGCCAGCAGCTTGGGCCGAGATGGTGAGACCCAGTACTTC,.,.,TRBV5-4,TRBJ2-5
CASRTSGIAHGELFF,TGTGCCAGCAGGACTAGCGGGATCGCCCACGGGGAGCTGTTTTTT,TRBD2,.,TRBV6-5,TRBJ2-2
CASSLDSSGETQYF,TGTGCCAGCAGCTTGGACAGTTCAGGAGAGACCCAGTACTTC,.,.,TRBV5-6,TRBJ2-5
CASSPPGLGSGEQFF,TGTGCCAGCAGCCCTCCGGGACTAGGGTCGGGTGAGCAGTTCTTC,TRBD2,.,TRBV11-2,TRBJ2-1
CASSIRNRGSEKLFF,TGTGCCAGTAGTATAAGGAACAGGGGTAGTGAAAAACTGTTTTTT,TRBD1,.,TRBV19,TRBJ1-4
CASSYLGAREKLFF,TGTGCCAGCAGTTACTTGGGGGCGAGGGAAAAACTGTTTTTT,.,.,TRBV6-6,TRBJ1-4
CASSLQASPLHF,TGTGCCAGCAGCCTCCAGGCTTCACCCCTCCACTTT,.,.,TRBV2,TRBJ1-6